These 28 T cell receptor beta chains were all obtained from the same sample, sequenced in a study of cytomegalovirus exposure and HLA in healthy donors. 60 Vbeta and 13 Jbeta primers were used in PCR. Generated by immunoSEQ multiplex PCR, the TCRdb table keeps only in-frame clones and is missing some. In the table there are about 220,000 clones, around 80% of which are singletons. Material: PBMCs. Receptors were obtained from a man between 18 and 35 years old in good health and CMV-seronegative.

The chain couples TRBV6-5 to TRBJ2-7; D remains unclear. The CDR3 runs 13 residues. With 4 bases removed from V and 2 bases from J, the gap between germline ends came to 9 bases. Germline-derived CDR1 and CDR2 are MNHEY and SVGAGI. CDR3 region: CASSSARAYEQYF. The CDR3 bases are TGTGCCAGCAGTTCGGCTCGGGCCTACGAGCAGTACTTC.

This chain joins TRBV7-6 and TRBJ2-5; TRBD2 aligns across 12 bases. The CDR3 sequence is 15 residues long. Looked up from germline, CDR1 is SGHVS and CDR2 is FNYEAQ. V trimming: 5 bases; J trimming: 2 bases; junction bases outside the gene matches: 3. CDR3: CASSLGTSGQETQYF. The DNA for the CDR3 is TGTGCCAGCAGCCTCGGGACTAGCGGGCAAGAGACCCAGTACTTC.

V is TRBV19 and J is TRBJ2-7; TRBD1 matches 8 bases. CDR1 LNHDA and CDR2 SQIVND come from the germline V gene (reference sequence). This CDR3 comprises 15 residues. The J segment lost 3 bases and the V segment lost 5 bases, leaving 9 bases of the junction unmatched. In DNA, the CDR3 is TGTGCCAGTAGTTACGGACAGGGAATAGACTACGAGCAGTACTTC. It translates to CASSYGQGIDYEQYF.

The chain has TRBV5-1 and TRBJ1-4; possibly TRBD1 for D (5 bases). Germline V gene lookup returns CDR1 SGHRS and CDR2 YFSETQ. The length of the CDR3 is 13 residues. Trimming removed 7 bases from V and 7 bases from J, with 14 bases in between. Here the CDR3 reads CASRSGGSEKLFF. In nucleotides, the CDR3 is TGCGCCAGCCGGAGCGGGGGTAGTGAAAAACTGTTTTTT.

The chain carries TRBV19 and TRBJ1-5; a weak D match, TRBD1 (5 bases). The V gene's germline CDR1 is LNHDA and CDR2 SQIVND (reference sequence). With 4 bases removed from V and 1 base from J, the gap between germline ends came to 11 bases. This CDR3 is built from 15 residues. CDR3 in DNA: TGTGCCAGTAGTAGCCAAGGACAAAGCAATCAGCCCCAGCATTTT. Amino acid sequence: CASSSQGQSNQPQHF.

The gene calls are TRBV27 and TRBJ2-5; D might be TRBD2 (8 bases). This CDR3 contains 12 residues. Trimming took off 5 bases at V and 12 bases at J, with 16 bases between the two ends. Germline assignment: CDR1 MNHEY and CDR2 SMNVEV (reference sequence). The CDR3 region has the DNA TGTGCCAGCAGTCAGGGGGGACTAGGAGAGTACTTC. Encoded protein: CASSQGGLGEYF.

The CDR3 sequence: CASSLPGLSNEKLFF. CDR3 in DNA: TGTGCCAGCAGCTTACCCGGGTTGTCTAATGAAAAACTGTTTTTT. The chain recombines TRBV7-9 with TRBJ1-4, with no clear D. This CDR3 spans 15 amino acids. CDR1 is SEHNR and CDR2 is FQNEAQ in the germline V gene (reference sequence). Trimming left V 2 bases short and J 3 bases short, with 10 bases between.

There are a few counts of this clone. The chain combines TRBV9 with TRBJ2-1, with 11 bases lining up with TRBD2. This CDR3 spans 15 amino acids. Germline loops: CDR1 SGDLS, CDR2 YYNGEE. J lost 7 bases, V lost 4 bases, and 7 bases had no gene match. The CDR3 region has the DNA TGTGCCAGCAGCTCGGGACTAGCGGTGCCAAATGAGCAGTTCTTC. Its translation: CASSSGLAVPNEQFF.

This chain links TRBV28 with TRBJ1-5; no reliable D call. This CDR3 has 12 residues. V was shortened by 3 bases and J by 2 bases, with 2 bases between the two germline ends. CDR1 and CDR2 from the germline V gene are MDHEN and SYDVKM. This CDR3 is CASSFGNQPQHF. DNA for the CDR3: TGTGCCAGCAGTTTCGGCAATCAGCCCCAGCATTTT.

This clone was observed a handful of times. J is TRBJ2-3 and V is TRBV7-3; 11 positions agree with TRBD2. This CDR3 spans 15 amino acids. Germline lookup yields CDR1 SGHTA and CDR2 FQGTGA. V was pared by 5 bases and J by 5 bases, with 6 bases of the junction left unmatched. The CDR3 DNA sequence: TGTGCCAGCAGCGTTACTAGCGGGAGCCTAGATACGCAGTATTTT. Its translation: CASSVTSGSLDTQYF.

This clone was detected only a few times. The CDR3 sequence: CASSVIGGGATNYGYTF. The CDR3 DNA follows: TGTGCCAGCTCTGTGATCGGGGGGGGTGCGACTAACTATGGCTACACCTTC. The chain is built from TRBV18 and TRBJ1-2, with D possibly matching TRBD1 (5 bases). The CDR3 contains 17 residues. V was pared by 6 bases and J by 0 bases, with 20 bases between. Germline loops: CDR1 KGHSH, CDR2 LQKENI.

The V gene is TRBV30, the J gene TRBJ2-1; D remains unclear. The ends were cut back, 8 bases at V and 6 bases at J, with 14 bases in the middle. The CDR3 runs 12 residues. Germline assignment: CDR1 GTSNPN and CDR2 SVGIG (reference sequence). This CDR3 is CAGNEAGNEQFF. The CDR3 nucleotides read TGTGCCGGAAACGAGGCTGGCAATGAGCAGTTCTTC.

This chain links TRBV29-1 with TRBJ2-1; TRBD1 is a possible D gene (6 bases). The CDR3 loop spans 11 amino acids. CDR1 SQVTM and CDR2 ANQGSEA come from the germline V gene. Trimming took off 6 bases at V and 9 bases at J, with 12 bases between the two ends. In nucleotides, the CDR3 is TGCAGCGTGAGGGGGTTGGTTGAGCAGTTCTTC. Residues: CSVRGLVEQFF.

This chain joins TRBV7-2 and TRBJ1-1, with 9 bases that match TRBD1. The CDR3 runs 18 residues. The V segment lost 4 bases and the J segment 11 bases; nucleotides outside the gene matches: 23. Germline CDR1 SGHTA, CDR2 FQGNSA. CDR3 in DNA: TGTGCCAGCAGCTGGGGTCCTTTGGGACAGGGCGGCGGGGGGTTTGCTTTCTTT. Translating it yields CASSWGPLGQGGGGFAFF.

This clone was observed a handful of times. CDR3 nucleotides: TGTGCCAGCAGTCCGTACAGGGAGAATGAGCAGTTCTTC. Translation: CASSPYRENEQFF. J is TRBJ2-1 and V is TRBV28; tentative D call: TRBD1 (6 bases). This CDR3 has 13 amino acids. Germline V gene data show CDR1 as MDHEN and CDR2 as SYDVKM. Trimming removed 5 bases at V and 7 bases at J, with 12 bases between.

The chain is built from TRBV2 and TRBJ1-5; 9 positions agree with TRBD1. The CDR3 contains 17 residues. From germline, CDR1 is SNHLY and CDR2 FYNNEI. V lost 6 bases to trimming and J lost 4 bases; unmatched junction nucleotides: 13. The CDR3 here is CASRGPWDRATNQPQHF. The DNA for the CDR3 is TGTGCCAGCAGGGGGCCTTGGGACAGGGCGACAAATCAGCCCCAGCATTTT.

The chain has TRBV2 and TRBJ2-1, with D possibly TRBD2 on 5 matching bases. Germline CDR1 SNHLY, CDR2 FYNNEI. V was shortened by 3 bases and J by 4 bases, with 10 bases between the two germline ends. The CDR3 spans 14 residues. CDR3 amino acids: CASSEASLYNEQFF. CDR3 bases: TGTGCCAGCAGTGAGGCTAGCCTTTACAATGAGCAGTTCTTC.

The V call is TRBV30, the J call TRBJ1-5; D gene ambiguous. Trimming pared 2 bases from V and 9 bases from J, leaving 14 bases between. CDR1 and CDR2 (germline): GTSNPN, SVGIG (reference sequence). This CDR3 has 13 residues. The CDR3 DNA reads as TGTGCCTGGAGTCAAGGGAGTCTGGGGCCCCAGCATTTT. Residues: CAWSQGSLGPQHF.

The chain combines TRBV19 with TRBJ2-5; 14 bases are a match to TRBD2. This CDR3 region has 16 residues. CDR1 LNHDA and CDR2 SQIVND come from the germline V gene (reference sequence). V shed 5 bases and J 3 bases; nucleotides not matched to a gene: 5. In DNA, the CDR3 is TGTGCCAGTAGTCGAAGACTAGCGGGAGGGAAAGAGACCCAGTACTTC. Protein: CASSRRLAGGKETQYF.

Concerning this clone itself: The sample contains more than one DNA sequence encoding this CDR3. V gene TRBV19 combines with J gene TRBJ1-1; 10 bases line up with TRBD1. The trim removed 6 bases at V and 5 bases at J, leaving 15 bases unmatched. The CDR3 is 17 amino acids. Germline V gives CDR1 LNHDA, CDR2 SQIVND (reference sequence). The CDR3 region has the DNA TGTGCCAGTAGCATCGCGCTTCATCCGGGACAGGGGACTGAAGCTTTCTTT. The encoded protein is CASSIALHPGQGTEAFF.

This clone was found once. The chain has TRBV10-3 and TRBJ1-5; 7 nucleotides align to TRBD1. The CDR3 is 15 amino acids. Per the germline V gene, CDR1 is ENHRY and CDR2 is SYGVKD. Unmatched junction bases numbered 4, after V lost 0 bases and J lost 5 bases. The CDR3 coding sequence is TGTGCCATCAGTGAGTCAACAGGGGACCATCAGCCCCAGCATTTT. Its translation is CAISESTGDHQPQHF.

V gene TRBV30 combines with J gene TRBJ1-4; D not resolved. The CDR3 is 15 residues long. Per germline, CDR1 GTSNPN and CDR2 SVGIG (reference sequence). Trimming cost V 5 bases and J 8 bases, with 21 bases left between them. The CDR3: CAWSSGGGGGEKLFF. The CDR3 nucleotides read TGTGCCTGGTCCTCCGGCGGAGGTGGTGGGGAAAAACTGTTTTTT.

The rearrangement uses TRBV5-3 and TRBJ2-5, with 11 bases fitting TRBD2. TRBV5-3 has ORF status, its function being uncertain. The junction had 5 bases not matched to a gene; V was cut back by 4 bases and J by 0 bases. This CDR3 contains 16 residues. Here the CDR3 DNA reads TGTGCCAGAAGCGTAGGGACTAGCGGAGACCAAGAGACCCAGTACTTC. Residues: CARSVGTSGDQETQYF.

J is TRBJ2-2 and V is TRBV7-6; 7 bases match TRBD2. In germline, CDR1 is SGHVS, CDR2 FNYEAQ. Losses at the gene ends were 5 bases for V and 7 bases for J; bases not matched to a gene: 10. This CDR3 is 15 amino acids long. CDR3 in DNA: TGTGCCAGCAGCCAAACCGGACTAGTCGGCGGGGAGCTGTTTTTT. Its protein product is CASSQTGLVGGELFF.

The chain combines TRBV4-1 with TRBJ2-3, with 9 nucleotides matching TRBD2. The J segment lost 4 bases and the V segment lost 0 bases, leaving 8 bases of the junction unmatched. The CDR3 contains 17 residues. The germline V gene has CDR1 MGHRA and CDR2 YSYEKL. The CDR3 DNA is TGCGCCAGCAGCCAAGAGGGGGCGGGAGGGACTTCAGATACGCAGTATTTT. Translated, it gives CASSQEGAGGTSDTQYF.

The chain combines TRBV2 with TRBJ2-1; the match to TRBD2 covers 10 bases. J lost 10 bases, V lost 6 bases, and 12 bases had no gene match. CDR3 length equals 15 residues. CDR1 is SNHLY and CDR2 is FYNNEI in the germline V gene. CDR3 sequence (DNA): TGTGCCAGCAGCGCTTTCGGGGAGGGACTAGCGGAGCAGTTCTTC. This encodes CASSAFGEGLAEQFF.

This chain uses TRBV28 with TRBJ2-1; 7 bases agree with TRBD1. V dropped 5 bases and J dropped 12; count of bases not matched to a gene: 16. This CDR3 is built from 15 residues. Germline loops: CDR1 MDHEN, CDR2 SYDVKM. In DNA, the CDR3 is TGTGCCAGCAGTCCCTCAATATCAGGGGGAATACGGCAGTTCTTC. Protein sequence: CASSPSISGGIRQFF.

A single count supports this clone. The chain employs TRBV7-8 and TRBJ1-1; TRBD1 matches at 7 bases. Germline trimming cut 3 bases from V and 4 bases from J; bases unmatched to any gene: 5. Germline V gene lookup returns CDR1 SGHVS and CDR2 FQNEAQ. This CDR3 contains 14 residues. The CDR3 spells CASSFPTGVTEAFF. In nucleotides, the CDR3 is TGTGCCAGCAGCTTCCCTACAGGGGTCACTGAAGCTTTCTTT.